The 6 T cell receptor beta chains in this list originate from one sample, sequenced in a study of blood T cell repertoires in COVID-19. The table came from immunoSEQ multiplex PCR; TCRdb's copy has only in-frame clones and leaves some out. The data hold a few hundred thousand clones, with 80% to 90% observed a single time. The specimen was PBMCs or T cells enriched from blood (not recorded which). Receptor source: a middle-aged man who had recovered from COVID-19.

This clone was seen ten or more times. Here the CDR3 reads CASSVDPSSGNTIYF. The DNA of the CDR3 is TGTGCCAGCAGCGTAGACCCGAGCTCTGGAAACACCATATATTTT. This chain connects TRBV9 to TRBJ1-3, with unresolved D. The CDR3 spans 15 residues. Germline V gives CDR1 SGDLS, CDR2 YYNGEE. Trimming removed 0 bases from V and 0 bases from J, with 7 bases in between.

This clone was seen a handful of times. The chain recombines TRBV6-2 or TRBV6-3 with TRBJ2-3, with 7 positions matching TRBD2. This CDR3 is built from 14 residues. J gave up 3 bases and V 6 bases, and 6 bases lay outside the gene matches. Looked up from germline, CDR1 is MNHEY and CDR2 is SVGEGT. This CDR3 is CASRPGLETDTQYF. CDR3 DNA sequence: TGTGCCAGCAGGCCTGGACTAGAAACAGATACGCAGTATTTT.

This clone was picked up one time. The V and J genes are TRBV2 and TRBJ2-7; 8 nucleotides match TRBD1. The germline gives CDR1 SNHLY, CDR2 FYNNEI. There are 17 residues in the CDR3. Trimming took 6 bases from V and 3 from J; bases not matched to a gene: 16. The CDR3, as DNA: TGTGCCAGCAGCGGACAGGGTGCGGATTCCCCTCGCTACGAGCAGTACTTC. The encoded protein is CASSGQGADSPRYEQYF.

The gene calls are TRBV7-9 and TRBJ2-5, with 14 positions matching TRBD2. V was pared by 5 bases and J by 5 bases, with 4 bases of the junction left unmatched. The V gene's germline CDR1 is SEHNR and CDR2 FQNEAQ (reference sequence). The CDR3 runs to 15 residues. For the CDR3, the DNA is TGTGCCAGCAGCATACGGACTAGCGGGGGGGAGACCCAGTACTTC. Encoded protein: CASSIRTSGGETQYF.

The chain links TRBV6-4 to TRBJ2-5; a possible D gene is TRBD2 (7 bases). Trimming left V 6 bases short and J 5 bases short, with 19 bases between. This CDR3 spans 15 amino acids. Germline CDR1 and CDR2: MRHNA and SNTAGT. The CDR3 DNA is TGTGCCAGCAGCCCACTCGGGGGGCCCCGTGAGACCCAGTACTTC. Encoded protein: CASSPLGGPRETQYF.

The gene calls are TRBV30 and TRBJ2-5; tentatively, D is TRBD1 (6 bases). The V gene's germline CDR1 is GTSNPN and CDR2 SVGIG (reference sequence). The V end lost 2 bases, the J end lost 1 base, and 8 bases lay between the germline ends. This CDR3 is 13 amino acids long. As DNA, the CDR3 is TGTGCCTGGAGTCGAGGGGGCCAAGAGACCCAGTACTTC. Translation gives CAWSRGGQETQYF.